What follows describes a single T cell receptor beta chain. This clonotype was counted at least ten times. Its binding antigen is unknown. Per-base qualities were not stored, and no clone one base away is much larger. This sample is drawn from a study of CD8 T cells in ankylosing spondylitis (dated by TCRdb to 2017 to 2019). Regarding the study in general: To find TCR variants linked to disease, the study profiled T cell receptor beta repertoires in ankylosing spondylitis patients and healthy donors. The full study cohort comprised about 24 ankylosing spondylitis patients and 85 to 120 healthy donors. Peripheral blood samples were taken, and synovial fluid was additionally collected from ankylosing spondylitis patients.

The study at large found these results: The disease-linked clones were reported as significantly enriched in matched synovial fluid samples from ankylosing spondylitis patients. In peripheral blood, the disease-linked clones were found at relatively low frequencies and had a CD8+ phenotype. Some TCR beta motif variants had previously been reported in synovial fluid and blood of reactive arthritis patients, which suggested common disease-initiation mechanisms. A TCR beta motif made up of several highly homologous amino acid variants appeared to be characteristic of blood from ankylosing spondylitis patients.

The instrument given in TCRdb is Illumina HiSeq 2500. Quantitative 5'-RACE with molecular barcodes was the method used to prepare the TCR beta libraries. In the source study's methods: A new computational method, built on a probabilistic model of VDJ rearrangement, was used to identify disease-linked TCR variants. Starting from the raw public reads, TCRdb applied fastp trimming at Q25, assembled clones with MiXCR and retained in-frame beta chains. For every CDR3 protein sequence, its rows merge into one entry that carries the most common genes and DNA. The V and J calls reflect TCRdb's pipeline rather than the authors' work. The sample table records 200,000 or so distinct CDR3 sequences; 18% of these occur just once. 4.3% of the sample is in the top ten clones. CDR1 and CDR2 are drawn from the germline V gene (reference sequence): LNHDA, SQIVND. Including the terminal cysteine and phenylalanine, the CDR3 comprises 14 residues. CDR3 DNA only is kept here, 42 bases in frame from base 1. V was cut back by 6 bases and J by 0 bases, leaving a gap of 9 bases between them.

The receptor comes from a male donor under 30 with ankylosing spondylitis or in good health (not recorded which). Donor details come from another sample of the same person, matched by shared clones. The chain uses TRBV19 and TRBJ2-1, with the D gene too uncertain to name. Input material: blood, either unsorted or a sorted T cell fraction (not recorded which). The nucleotide sequence reads as follows: TGTGCCAGTAGCCGGATGAGCTCCTACAATGAGCAGTTCTTC. This yields the protein CASSRMSSYNEQFF.